The source of this TCR beta chain is a study of molecular identifiers for immune sequencing clone quantification. Study-level results: Jurkat TCR RNA from one cell was spiked into about a million naive cells, and it was reportedly detectable there.

Note on this clonotype: Its antigen is currently unknown.

Sorting captured naive CD8 T cells as CD8+CD4-CCR7+CD45RA+. Preparation methods for the bulk TCR libraries were those previously described, with listed TCR primers. In TCRdb, the PCR reads were re-called with MiXCR into one record per CDR3 protein. The sample holds around 480,000 distinct CDR3 sequences; about 25% are singletons and the top ten take about 0.75%. Germline CDR1 reads PRHDT; CDR2 reads FYEKMQ (reference sequence). V was pared by 0 bases and J by 3 bases, with 11 bases between. The CDR3 is 15 amino acids. The chain combines TRBV13 with TRBJ1-2, with D possibly matching TRBD1 (5 bases). The TCR comes from a human donor in good health. Some libraries in this study had Jurkat cell RNA spiked in. Sequenced sample: naive CD8+ T cells from blood, with Jurkat cell RNA spiked in. Stated subset: FACS-sorted CD8+CD4-CCR7+CD45RA+ naive T cells. The CDR3 region is CASSLGPGIDYGYTF. CDR3 sequence (DNA): TGTGCCAGCAGCTTAGGACCAGGGATCGACTATGGCTACACCTTC.